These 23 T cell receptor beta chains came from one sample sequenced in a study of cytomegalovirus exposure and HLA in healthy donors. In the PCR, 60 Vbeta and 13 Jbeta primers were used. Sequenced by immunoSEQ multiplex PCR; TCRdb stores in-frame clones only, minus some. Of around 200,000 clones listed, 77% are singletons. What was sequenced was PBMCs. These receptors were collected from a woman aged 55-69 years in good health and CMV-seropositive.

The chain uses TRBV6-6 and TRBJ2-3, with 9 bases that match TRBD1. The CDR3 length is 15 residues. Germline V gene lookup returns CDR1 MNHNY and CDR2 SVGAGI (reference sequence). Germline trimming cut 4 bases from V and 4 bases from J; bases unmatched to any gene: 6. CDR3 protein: CASSFGQGRADTQYF. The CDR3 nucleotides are TGTGCCAGCAGTTTCGGACAGGGGAGGGCAGATACGCAGTATTTT.

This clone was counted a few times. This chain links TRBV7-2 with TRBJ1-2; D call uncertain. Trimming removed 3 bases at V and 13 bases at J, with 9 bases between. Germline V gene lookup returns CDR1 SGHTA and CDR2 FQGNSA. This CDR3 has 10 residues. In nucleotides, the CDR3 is TGTGCCAGCAGCTTGGAGGCAGTCACCTTC. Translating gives CASSLEAVTF.

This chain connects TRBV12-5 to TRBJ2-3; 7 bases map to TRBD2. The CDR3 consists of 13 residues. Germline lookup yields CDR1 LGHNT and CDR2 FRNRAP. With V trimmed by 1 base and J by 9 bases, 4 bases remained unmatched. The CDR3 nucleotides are TGTGCTAGTGGTTTGGGTGGGGGGGGAACGCAGTATTTT. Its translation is CASGLGGGGTQYF.

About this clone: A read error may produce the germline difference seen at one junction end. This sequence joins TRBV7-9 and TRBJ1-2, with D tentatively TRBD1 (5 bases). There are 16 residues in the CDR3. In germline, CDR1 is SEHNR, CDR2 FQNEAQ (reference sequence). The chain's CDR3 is CSSSLAYRSGGYGYTF. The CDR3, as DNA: TGTTCCAGCAGCTTAGCATATCGGAGCGGGGGCTATGGCTACACCTTC.

CDR3 amino acids: CASSRTPTNEKLFF. The CDR3 nucleotides are TGTGCCAGCAGTCGGACACCAACTAATGAAAAACTGTTTTTT. The chain uses TRBV27 and TRBJ1-4; tentative D call: TRBD1 (5 bases). CDR3 size: 14 residues. The germline V gene has CDR1 MNHEY and CDR2 SMNVEV (reference sequence). Deletions cut 5 bases from V and 0 bases from J, with 7 bases between.

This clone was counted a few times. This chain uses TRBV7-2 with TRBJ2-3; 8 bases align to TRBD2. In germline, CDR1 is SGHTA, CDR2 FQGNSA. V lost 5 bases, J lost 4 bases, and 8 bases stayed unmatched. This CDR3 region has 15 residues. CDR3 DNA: TGTGCCAGCAGCCCGTCCGGGACTAGTTCAGATACGCAGTATTTT. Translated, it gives CASSPSGTSSDTQYF.

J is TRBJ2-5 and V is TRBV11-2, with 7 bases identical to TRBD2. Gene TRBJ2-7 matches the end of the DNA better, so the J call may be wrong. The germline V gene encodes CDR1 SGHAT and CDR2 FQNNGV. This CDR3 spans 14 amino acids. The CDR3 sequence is CASSLERGTYEQYF. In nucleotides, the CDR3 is TGTGCCAGCAGCTTGGAGCGGGGCACCTACGAGCAGTACTTC.

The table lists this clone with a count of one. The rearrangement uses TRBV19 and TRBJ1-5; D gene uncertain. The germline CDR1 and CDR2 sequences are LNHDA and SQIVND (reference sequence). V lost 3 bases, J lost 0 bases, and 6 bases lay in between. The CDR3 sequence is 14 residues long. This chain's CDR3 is CASSIHSSNQPQHF. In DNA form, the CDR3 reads TGTGCCAGTAGTATTCACAGTAGCAATCAGCCCCAGCATTTT.

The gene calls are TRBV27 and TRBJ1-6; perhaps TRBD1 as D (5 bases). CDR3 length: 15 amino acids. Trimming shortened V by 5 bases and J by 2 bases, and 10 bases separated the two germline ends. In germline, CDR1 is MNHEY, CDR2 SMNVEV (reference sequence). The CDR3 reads CASSQEGPYNSPLHF. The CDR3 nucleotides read TGTGCCAGCAGTCAGGAGGGGCCCTATAATTCACCCCTCCACTTT.

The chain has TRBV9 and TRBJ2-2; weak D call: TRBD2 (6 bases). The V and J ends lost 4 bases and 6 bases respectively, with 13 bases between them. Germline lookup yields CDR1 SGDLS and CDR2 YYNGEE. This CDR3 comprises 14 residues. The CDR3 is CASSPGTAPGELFF. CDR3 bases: TGTGCCAGCAGCCCCGGGACTGCCCCCGGGGAGCTGTTTTTT.

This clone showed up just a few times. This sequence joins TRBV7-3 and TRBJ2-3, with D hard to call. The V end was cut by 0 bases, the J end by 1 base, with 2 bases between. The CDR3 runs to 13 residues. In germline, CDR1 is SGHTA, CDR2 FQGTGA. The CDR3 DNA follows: TGTGCCAGCAGCTTAACCGGCACAGATACGCAGTATTTT. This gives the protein CASSLTGTDTQYF.

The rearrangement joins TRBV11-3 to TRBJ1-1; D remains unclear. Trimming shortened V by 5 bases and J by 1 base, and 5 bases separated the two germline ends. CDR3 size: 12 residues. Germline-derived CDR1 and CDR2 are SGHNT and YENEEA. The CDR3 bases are TGTGCCAGCAGCGAGGGGAACACTGAAGCTTTCTTT. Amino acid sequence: CASSEGNTEAFF.

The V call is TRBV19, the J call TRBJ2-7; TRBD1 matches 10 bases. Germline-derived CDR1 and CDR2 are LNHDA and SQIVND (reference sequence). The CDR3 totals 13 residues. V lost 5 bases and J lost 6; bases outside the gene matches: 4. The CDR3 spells CASSAGQGSEQYF. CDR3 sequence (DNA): TGTGCCAGTAGTGCGGGACAGGGGAGCGAGCAGTACTTC.

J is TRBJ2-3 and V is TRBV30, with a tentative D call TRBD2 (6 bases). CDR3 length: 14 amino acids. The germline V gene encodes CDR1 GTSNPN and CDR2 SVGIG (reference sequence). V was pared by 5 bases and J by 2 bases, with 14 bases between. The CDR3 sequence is CAWDGGHPTDTQYF. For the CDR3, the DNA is TGTGCCTGGGACGGGGGTCACCCCACAGATACGCAGTATTTT.

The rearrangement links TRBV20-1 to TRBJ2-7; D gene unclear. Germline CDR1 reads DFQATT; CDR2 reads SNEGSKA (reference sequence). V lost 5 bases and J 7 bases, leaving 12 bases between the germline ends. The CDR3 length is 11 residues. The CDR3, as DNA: TGCAGTGCTCGCTTGGCCAGGGAGCAGTACTTC. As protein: CSARLAREQYF.

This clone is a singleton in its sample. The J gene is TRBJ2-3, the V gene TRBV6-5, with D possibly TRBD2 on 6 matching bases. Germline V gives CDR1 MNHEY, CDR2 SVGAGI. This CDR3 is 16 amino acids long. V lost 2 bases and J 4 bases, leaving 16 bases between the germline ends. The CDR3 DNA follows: TGTGCCAGCAGTTACCGGGGGAGACCTAGCGCAGATACGCAGTATTTT. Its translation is CASSYRGRPSADTQYF.

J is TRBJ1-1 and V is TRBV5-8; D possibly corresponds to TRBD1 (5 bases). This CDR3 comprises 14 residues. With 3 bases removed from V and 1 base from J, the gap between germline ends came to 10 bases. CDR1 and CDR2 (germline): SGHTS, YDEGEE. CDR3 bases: TGTGCCAGCAGCTCCCCGGGGGAGAACACTGAAGCTTTCTTT. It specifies CASSSPGENTEAFF.

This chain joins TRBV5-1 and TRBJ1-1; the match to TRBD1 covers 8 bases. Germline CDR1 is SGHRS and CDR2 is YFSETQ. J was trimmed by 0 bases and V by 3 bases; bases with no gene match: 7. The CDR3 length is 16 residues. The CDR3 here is CASSSTGGGMNTEAFF. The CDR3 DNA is TGCGCCAGCAGCTCCACAGGGGGGGGGATGAACACTGAAGCTTTCTTT.

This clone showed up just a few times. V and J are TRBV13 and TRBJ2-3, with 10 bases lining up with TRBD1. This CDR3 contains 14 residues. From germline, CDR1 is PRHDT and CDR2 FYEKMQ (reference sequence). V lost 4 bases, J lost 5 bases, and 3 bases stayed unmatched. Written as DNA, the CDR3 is TGTGCCAGCAGCTGGGGGACAGGGGAAGATACGCAGTATTTT. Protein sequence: CASSWGTGEDTQYF.

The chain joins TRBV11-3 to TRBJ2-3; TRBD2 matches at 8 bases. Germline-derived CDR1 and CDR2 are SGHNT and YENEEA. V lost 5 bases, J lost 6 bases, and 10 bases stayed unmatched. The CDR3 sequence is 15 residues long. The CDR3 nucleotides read TGTGCCAGCAGCCCTGCTGGAGCGGGGGTCGATACGCAGTATTTT. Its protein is CASSPAGAGVDTQYF. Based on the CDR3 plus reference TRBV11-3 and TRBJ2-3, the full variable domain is EAGVVQSPRYKIIEKKQPVAFWCNPISGHNTLYWYLQNLGQGPELLIRYENEEAVDDSQLPKDRFSAERLKGVDSTLKIQPAELGDSAVYLCASSPAGAGVDTQYFGPGTRLTVL.

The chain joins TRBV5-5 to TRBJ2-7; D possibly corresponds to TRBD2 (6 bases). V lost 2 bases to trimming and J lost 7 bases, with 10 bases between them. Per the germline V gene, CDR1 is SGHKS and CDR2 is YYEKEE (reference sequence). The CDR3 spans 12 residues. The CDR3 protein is CASSFAGREQYF. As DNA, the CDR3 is TGTGCCAGCAGCTTCGCGGGACGGGAGCAGTACTTC.

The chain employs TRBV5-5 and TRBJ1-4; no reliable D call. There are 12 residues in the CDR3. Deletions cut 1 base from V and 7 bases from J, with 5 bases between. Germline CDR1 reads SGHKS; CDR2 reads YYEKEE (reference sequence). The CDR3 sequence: CASSLYSEKLFF. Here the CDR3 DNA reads TGTGCCAGCAGCTTGTACAGTGAAAAACTGTTTTTT. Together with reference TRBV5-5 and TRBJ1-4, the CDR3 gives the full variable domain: DAGVTQSPTHLIKTRGQQVTLRCSPISGHKSVSWYQQVLGQGPQFIFQYYEKEERGRGNFPDRFSARQFPNYSSELNVNALLLGDSALYLCASSLYSEKLFFGSGTQLSVL.

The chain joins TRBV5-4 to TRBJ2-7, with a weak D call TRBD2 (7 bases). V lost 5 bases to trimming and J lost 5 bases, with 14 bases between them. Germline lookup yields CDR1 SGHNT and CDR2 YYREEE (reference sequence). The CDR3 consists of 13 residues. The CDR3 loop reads CASSPRGADEQYF. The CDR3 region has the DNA TGTGCCAGCAGTCCCCGGGGGGCGGACGAGCAGTACTTC.